Shown below are 31 T cell receptor beta chains from a single sample sequenced in a study of shared clonotypes between healthy human individuals. TCRdb's copy holds only in-frame clones and misses some; the assay was immunoSEQ multiplex PCR. The sample holds under 1,100,000 clones, around 74% seen once. The source material was memory CD4+ T cells sorted from blood. Subset denoted: CD45RA-negative fraction. Receptor source: a man aged 18-30 years in good health.

In regard to this clone: It is likely a read error: a sequence one base away is far more abundant. The rearrangement joins TRBV7-8 to TRBJ1-3; D is unresolved. V was shortened by 6 bases and J by 2 bases, with 2 bases between the two germline ends. The length of the CDR3 is 11 residues. Germline lookup yields CDR1 SGHVS and CDR2 FQNEAQ. This CDR3 is CASSAGNTIYF. The CDR3 bases are TGTGCCAGCAGTGCTGGAAACACCATATATTTT.

The chain has TRBV7-8 and TRBJ2-7; TRBD2 matches 10 bases. Germline-derived CDR1 and CDR2 are SGHVS and FQNEAQ. CDR3 length: 15 amino acids. The V gene end was trimmed by 5 bases and the J gene end by 0 bases; junction bases not matched to a gene: 4. The CDR3 bases are TGTGCCAGCAGCATGACTAGCGGGCCCTCCTACGAGCAGTACTTC. The encoded protein is CASSMTSGPSYEQYF. The variable domain in full, with the rest retrieved from reference TRBV7-8 and TRBJ2-7, is GAGVSQSPRYKVAKRGQDVALRCDPISGHVSLFWYQQALGQGPEFLTYFQNEAQLDKSGLPSDRFFAERPEGSVSTLKIQRTQQEDSAVYLCASSMTSGPSYEQYFGPGTRLTVT.

This chain's CDR3 is CASSLDRTGGSNEQFF. Written as DNA, the CDR3 is TGTGCCAGCAGCTTAGATCGGACAGGGGGAAGCAATGAGCAGTTCTTC. This sequence joins TRBV11-2 and TRBJ2-1; 10 bases agree with TRBD1. Germline CDR1 reads SGHAT; CDR2 reads FQNNGV. The V and J ends lost 0 bases and 6 bases, in that order; junction bases with no gene match: 5. The CDR3 consists of 16 residues.

The genes are TRBV10-3 and TRBJ1-2; D is unresolved. The germline CDR1 and CDR2 sequences are ENHRY and SYGVKD. The CDR3 consists of 12 residues. Trimming removed 0 bases at V and 9 bases at J, with 8 bases between. CDR3 residues: CAISESDGRYTF. DNA for the CDR3: TGTGCCATCAGTGAGTCGGACGGCCGCTACACCTTC.

The chain recombines TRBV10-3 with TRBJ1-1; 9 bases map to TRBD1. CDR1 ENHRY and CDR2 SYGVKD come from the germline V gene. V shed 7 bases, J shed 3 bases, and the junction held 18 bases outside the gene matches. The CDR3 has 18 amino acids. The CDR3: CAIKLAPGQGGIDTEAFF. The CDR3 DNA reads as TGTGCCATCAAGCTTGCCCCGGGACAGGGAGGGATCGACACTGAAGCTTTCTTT.

The CDR3: CATSRDGRGGFKETQYF. DNA of the CDR3: TGTGCCACCAGCAGAGATGGTAGGGGGGGGTTCAAAGAGACCCAGTACTTC. The chain carries TRBV15 and TRBJ2-5; possible D gene TRBD2, 7 bases. Germline CDR1 LNHNV, CDR2 YYDKDF (reference sequence). The CDR3 runs 17 residues. With 0 bases removed from V and 3 bases from J, the gap between germline ends came to 17 bases.

About this clone itself: This same CDR3 is encoded by further DNA sequences in the sample. The chain employs TRBV6-5 and TRBJ2-6; D is uncertain. V was pared by 0 bases and J by 4 bases, with 10 bases between. This CDR3 contains 16 residues. Germline loops: CDR1 MNHEY, CDR2 SVGAGI. Here the CDR3 reads CASSYSGLAGANVLTF. In nucleotides, the CDR3 is TGTGCCAGCAGTTACTCGGGTTTAGCCGGGGCCAACGTCCTGACTTTC.

The chain couples TRBV20-1 to TRBJ2-1; 7 bases are shared with TRBD1. The CDR3 sequence is 11 residues long. V lost 7 bases and J lost 6; bases outside the gene matches: 3. Germline values: CDR1 DFQATT, CDR2 SNEGSKA (reference sequence). CDR3 region: CSVQGVNEQFF. CDR3 bases: TGCAGTGTCCAGGGGGTCAATGAGCAGTTCTTC.

On this clone: Different DNA sequences within this sample yield the same CDR3. The V call is TRBV18, the J call TRBJ1-2; D is undetermined. The V and J ends lost 1 base and 2 bases respectively, with 5 bases between them. Germline V gene sequence: CDR1 KGHSH, CDR2 LQKENI. The CDR3 length is 13 residues. CDR3: CASSPQENYGYTF. CDR3 nucleotide sequence: TGTGCCAGCTCACCACAGGAAAACTATGGCTACACCTTC. Filled out from reference TRBV18 and TRBJ1-2, the complete variable domain reads NAGVMQNPRHLVRRRGQEARLRCSPMKGHSHVYWYRQLPEEGLKFMVYLQKENIIDESGMPKERFSAEFPKEGPSILRIQQVVRGDSAAYFCASSPQENYGYTFGSGTRLTVV.

The rearrangement links TRBV4-1 to TRBJ1-4; D remains ambiguous. Germline values: CDR1 MGHRA, CDR2 YSYEKL. The germline V and J ends were trimmed by 6 bases and 2 bases, with 10 bases remaining between them. The CDR3 runs to 14 residues. In nucleotides, the CDR3 is TGCGCCAGCAGACCGACGGATACTAATGAAAAACTGTTTTTT. It specifies CASRPTDTNEKLFF.

V and J are TRBV4-3 and TRBJ1-4; tentatively, D is TRBD1 (5 bases). This CDR3 has 15 residues. CDR1 LGHNA and CDR2 YSLEER come from the germline V gene. Trimming removed 0 bases from V and 4 bases from J, with 9 bases in between. The CDR3, as DNA: TGCGCCAGCAGCCAAGAAATGGGGCTTAATGAAAAACTGTTTTTT. This encodes CASSQEMGLNEKLFF.

The chain recombines TRBV2 with TRBJ2-7; D might be TRBD1 or TRBD2, each matching 5 bases. Germline V gene sequence: CDR1 SNHLY, CDR2 FYNNEI. The CDR3 consists of 14 residues. The V and J ends lost 6 bases and 0 bases respectively, with 12 bases between them. CDR3 sequence: CASRDRGSSYEQYF. DNA of the CDR3: TGTGCCAGCAGGGACCGGGGCTCCTCCTACGAGCAGTACTTC.

This chain links TRBV27 with TRBJ1-4, with D tentatively TRBD1 (5 bases). Germline CDR1 and CDR2: MNHEY and SMNVEV (reference sequence). The CDR3 is made up of 15 amino acids. Trimming left V 4 bases short and J 4 bases short, with 13 bases between. In DNA form, the CDR3 reads TGTGCCAGCAGTTCCTCCGGGGGGAATAATGAAAAACTGTTTTTT. The encoded protein is CASSSSGGNNEKLFF.

The rearrangement uses TRBV7-2 and TRBJ1-2; D is ambiguous. Germline V gives CDR1 SGHTA, CDR2 FQGNSA. V lost 0 bases to trimming and J lost 5 bases, with 19 bases between them. CDR3 size: 17 residues. This CDR3 reads CASSLALLGGQTYGYTF. The CDR3 nucleotides read TGTGCCAGCAGCTTAGCTCTACTAGGTGGGCAGACTTATGGCTACACCTTC.

The V call is TRBV6-6, the J call TRBJ1-2, with D uncertain. Germline lookup yields CDR1 MNHNY and CDR2 SVGAGI (reference sequence). The CDR3 runs 14 residues. V was shortened by 6 bases and J by 4 bases, with 15 bases between the two germline ends. The chain's CDR3 is CASSYPGPIYGYTF. The CDR3 DNA reads TGTGCCAGCAGCTACCCCGGACCTATCTATGGCTACACCTTC.

Worth noting for this clone: Additional DNA sequences in this sample encode the identical CDR3. The chain has TRBV19 and TRBJ1-5, with D hard to call. Trimming shortened V by 2 bases and J by 3 bases, and 8 bases separated the two germline ends. This CDR3 has 14 amino acids. Germline V gene lookup returns CDR1 LNHDA and CDR2 SQIVND (reference sequence). The DNA for the CDR3 is TGTGCCAGTAGTATACGCCAGGTCAATCAGCCCCAGCATTTT. It codes for CASSIRQVNQPQHF.

This chain connects TRBV10-3 to TRBJ2-1, with 8 bases matching TRBD1. Germline V gene sequence: CDR1 ENHRY, CDR2 SYGVKD. The CDR3 covers 12 residues. Trimming removed 3 bases from V and 15 bases from J; junction bases left unmatched: 7. CDR3 sequence reads: CAISDGDRMRFF. CDR3 DNA: TGTGCCATCAGTGACGGGGACAGGATGAGGTTCTTC.

The V call is TRBV6-6, the J call TRBJ1-1; D unclear. V was pared by 5 bases and J by 0 bases, with 16 bases between. The length of the CDR3 is 16 residues. Germline-derived CDR1 and CDR2 are MNHNY and SVGAGI (reference sequence). The CDR3 nucleotides are TGTGCCAGCAGTCGCGGCCAGACGAGCATGAACACTGAAGCTTTCTTT. It translates to CASSRGQTSMNTEAFF.

The V and J genes are TRBV7-2 and TRBJ1-6; D is unclear. CDR3 length: 15 residues. Deletions cut 1 base from V and 9 bases from J, with 13 bases between. The germline V gene encodes CDR1 SGHTA and CDR2 FQGNSA. CDR3 coding DNA: TGTGCCAGCAGCTTAGTTACGGGCGCCGCTTCACCCCTCCACTTT. The encoded protein is CASSLVTGAASPLHF.

As concerns this clone: At the DNA level, this CDR3 is encoded by other sequences in the same sample as well. This chain joins TRBV7-9 and TRBJ1-2; 8 bases agree with TRBD1. The CDR3 has 14 amino acids. The J segment lost 8 bases and the V segment lost 1 base, leaving 6 bases of the junction unmatched. Germline-derived CDR1 and CDR2 are SEHNR and FQNEAQ (reference sequence). CDR3 sequence reads: CASSLDRGRYGYTF. The CDR3 nucleotides are TGTGCCAGCAGCTTAGACAGGGGGAGGTACGGCTACACCTTC.

J is TRBJ2-1 and V is TRBV9; a weak D match, TRBD2 (5 bases). The CDR3 has 15 amino acids. From germline, CDR1 is SGDLS and CDR2 YYNGEE. V gave up 0 bases and J gave up 6 bases, with 13 bases separating them. DNA for the CDR3: TGTGCCAGCAGCGTAGCTACGAGGGTGGGCAATGAGCAGTTCTTC. It encodes CASSVATRVGNEQFF. Looking up the rest from reference TRBV9 and TRBJ2-1 gives the full variable domain: DSGVTQTPKHLITATGQRVTLRCSPRSGDLSVYWYQQSLDQGLQFLIQYYNGEERAKGNILERFSAQQFPDLHSELNLSSLELGDSALYFCASSVATRVGNEQFFGPGTRLTVL.

J is TRBJ1-3 and V is TRBV5-1; D ambiguous. V lost 0 bases to trimming and J lost 0 bases, with 7 bases between them. The CDR3 totals 15 residues. The germline gives CDR1 SGHRS, CDR2 YFSETQ. CDR3 residues: CASSLDTPSGNTIYF. The DNA of the CDR3 is TGCGCCAGCAGCTTGGACACCCCCTCTGGAAACACCATATATTTT.

The chain carries TRBV2 and TRBJ1-5; D ambiguous. Trimming cost V 2 bases and J 5 bases, with 10 bases left between them. Germline-derived CDR1 and CDR2 are SNHLY and FYNNEI. CDR3 size: 14 residues. The DNA for the CDR3 is TGTGCCAGCAGTGAATCCCAACAATATCAGCCCCAGCATTTT. This encodes CASSESQQYQPQHF.

The rearrangement uses TRBV2 and TRBJ1-5; the D gene is possibly TRBD1 (6 bases). The CDR3 runs to 15 residues. V lost 7 bases and J lost 3, with 16 bases in between. The V gene's germline CDR1 is SNHLY and CDR2 FYNNEI. CDR3 loop: CASNDPGQLNQPQHF. The DNA of the CDR3 is TGTGCCAGCAACGATCCAGGACAGCTCAATCAGCCCCAGCATTTT.

The gene calls are TRBV5-1 and TRBJ1-5; 8 bases fit TRBD1. Trimming took 0 bases from V and 7 from J; bases not matched to a gene: 6. CDR1 and CDR2 from the germline V gene are SGHRS and YFSETQ. The CDR3 covers 15 residues. CDR3 amino acids: CASSLDQGAGQPQHF. CDR3 in DNA: TGCGCCAGCAGCTTGGACCAGGGGGCAGGGCAGCCCCAGCATTTT.

V usage is TRBV5-1 and J usage is TRBJ1-1; D possibly corresponds to TRBD1 (6 bases). The CDR3 has 13 residues. Trimming left V 0 bases short and J 10 bases short, with 13 bases between. Germline CDR1 reads SGHRS; CDR2 reads YFSETQ. CDR3 DNA sequence: TGCGCCAGCAGCTTGGGACAGGAAGGCGGAGCTTTCTTT. Residues: CASSLGQEGGAFF.

For this clone: Other DNA sequences in this specimen translate into the identical CDR3. This sequence joins TRBV7-2 and TRBJ1-1; TRBD1 agrees at 10 bases. The CDR3 loop spans 14 amino acids. In germline, CDR1 is SGHTA, CDR2 FQGNSA. Unmatched junction bases numbered 3, after V lost 4 bases and J lost 4 bases. The CDR3 region has the DNA TGTGCCAGCAGCTCCCGGACAGGGGGCACTGAAGCTTTCTTT. Translating gives CASSSRTGGTEAFF.

The chain couples TRBV28 to TRBJ1-5; unclear D gene. Trimming left V 6 bases short and J 4 bases short, with 13 bases between. Germline lookup yields CDR1 MDHEN and CDR2 SYDVKM. The CDR3 spans 14 residues. The CDR3 is CASSPRLPNQPQHF. For the CDR3, the DNA is TGTGCCAGCAGCCCCCGGTTGCCGAATCAGCCCCAGCATTTT.

J is TRBJ1-4 and V is TRBV28; 11 bases fit TRBD1. CDR3 length equals 16 residues. With 2 bases clipped from V and 8 bases from J, the junction kept 7 bases outside the gene matches. Germline lookup yields CDR1 MDHEN and CDR2 SYDVKM. DNA of the CDR3: TGTGCCAGCAGTTTAGGACAGGGGGCCGGGGAGGAAAAACTGTTTTTT. Translation: CASSLGQGAGEEKLFF. Combining the CDR3 with reference TRBV28 and TRBJ1-4 gives the whole variable domain DVKVTQSSRYLVKRTGEKVFLECVQDMDHENMFWYRQDPGLGLRLIYFSYDVKMKEKGDIPEGYSVSREKKERFSLILESASTNQTSMYLCASSLGQGAGEEKLFFGSGTQLSVL.

The CDR3 loop is CASRLGRWSKRYF. The CDR3 DNA reads as TGTGCAAGTCGCTTGGGGCGGTGGTCCAAGAGGTACTTC. The chain couples TRBV12-2 to TRBJ2-7; the DNA was not compared with TRBD1, the D call given in the table. TRBV12-2 is described as a pseudogene. The CDR3 runs 13 residues.

The V and J genes are TRBV14 and TRBJ2-5, with D possibly being TRBD2 (5 bases). Looked up from germline, CDR1 is SGHDN and CDR2 is FVKESK. This CDR3 comprises 14 residues. Trimming left V 1 base short and J 0 bases short, with 6 bases between. CDR3 sequence reads: CASSQGGYQETQYF. In DNA form, the CDR3 reads TGTGCCAGCAGCCAAGGAGGGTACCAAGAGACCCAGTACTTC.